The 22 T cell receptor beta chains given below trace back to one sample, sequenced in a study of beta chain features in type 1 diabetes. Every bit of the isolated RNA underwent reverse transcription, so sequencing read expressed TCRB transcripts. The table came from immunoSEQ multiplex PCR; TCRdb's copy has only in-frame clones and leaves some out. The sample yields roughly 230,000 clones, 9% to 10% seen once. Sequencing input: naive CD4+ T cells from blood. The receptors derive from a woman in her late teens or twenties in good health.

This clone came up a few times. The CDR3 loop reads CAWSAPPILRGYTF. The CDR3 DNA sequence: TGTGCCTGGAGTGCTCCTCCTATTCTTAGAGGCTACACCTTC. The J gene is TRBJ1-2, the V gene TRBV30; D gene unclear. Deletions cut 1 base from V and 8 bases from J, with 17 bases between. The CDR3 spans 14 residues. CDR1 and CDR2 from the germline V gene are GTSNPN and SVGIG (reference sequence).

This chain connects TRBV30 to TRBJ1-2, with D hard to call. V shed 2 bases and J shed 6 bases, with 4 bases lying between them. The CDR3 covers 10 residues. Germline values: CDR1 GTSNPN, CDR2 SVGIG (reference sequence). For the CDR3, the DNA is TGTGCCTGGAGTCCCGATGGCTACACCTTC. Its protein is CAWSPDGYTF.

This clone appeared many times. CDR3: CSVRRGLSSYEQYF. The CDR3 DNA is TGCAGCGTCCGCAGGGGGCTCAGCTCCTACGAGCAGTACTTC. The V call is TRBV29-1, the J call TRBJ2-7; the match to TRBD1 covers 8 bases. V shed 6 bases and J 0 bases; nucleotides not matched to a gene: 7. CDR1 and CDR2 (germline): SQVTM, ANQGSEA. This CDR3 region has 14 residues.

The rearrangement links TRBV28 to TRBJ1-5; unclear D gene. V lost 3 bases, J lost 5 bases, and 5 bases lay in between. There are 12 residues in the CDR3. Germline V lookup: CDR1 MDHEN, CDR2 SYDVKM. CDR3 region: CASSFSYQPQHF. The CDR3 DNA reads TGTGCCAGCAGTTTTAGTTATCAGCCCCAGCATTTT.

This chain uses TRBV6-5 with TRBJ2-7; 8 bases line up with TRBD1. The CDR3 sequence is 16 residues long. The germline gives CDR1 MNHEY, CDR2 SVGAGI. The V segment lost 0 bases and the J segment 6 bases; nucleotides outside the gene matches: 10. DNA of the CDR3: TGTGCCAGCAGTTACTCGATCCGGACAGGGTTAACCGAGCAGTACTTC. This sequence encodes CASSYSIRTGLTEQYF.

In this sample, this clone turned up a few times. The chain uses TRBV5-4 and TRBJ2-4, with 15 bases lining up with TRBD2. Per germline, CDR1 SGHNT and CDR2 YYREEE (reference sequence). The CDR3 has 20 residues. V was pared by 4 bases and J by 0 bases, with 11 bases of the junction left unmatched. CDR3 sequence (DNA): TGTGCCAGCAGCCGACAAATCGGACTAGCGGGAGGGGGAGCCAAAAACATTCAGTACTTC. This sequence encodes CASSRQIGLAGGGAKNIQYF.

This clone was seen a few times. This sequence joins TRBV5-6 and TRBJ1-2; 8 bases are a match to TRBD1. From germline, CDR1 is SGHDT and CDR2 YYEEEE. With 6 bases clipped from V and 5 bases from J, the junction kept 9 bases outside the gene matches. The CDR3 extends over 14 amino acids. In nucleotides, the CDR3 is TGTGCCAGCATCGGAACAGGGGGGATTTATGGCTACACCTTC. Protein: CASIGTGGIYGYTF.

The chain uses TRBV4-3 and TRBJ1-2; D is unresolved. V dropped 0 bases and J dropped 0 bases, with 8 bases sitting between them. Germline V CDR1 and CDR2: LGHNA, YSLEER. The CDR3 runs 15 residues. This CDR3 is CASSQEGSPNYGYTF. As DNA, the CDR3 is TGCGCCAGCAGCCAAGAGGGCAGTCCTAACTATGGCTACACCTTC.

This clone was seen more than once but under ten times. V is TRBV9 and J is TRBJ2-7; 9 bases are shared with TRBD2. The germline gives CDR1 SGDLS, CDR2 YYNGEE. Losses at the gene ends were 0 bases for V and 0 bases for J; bases not matched to a gene: 4. The CDR3 spans 16 residues. The CDR3 loop reads CASSVDLAGSSYEQYF. CDR3 bases: TGTGCCAGCAGCGTAGACCTAGCGGGATCCTCCTACGAGCAGTACTTC.

This clone showed up just a few times. This chain links TRBV5-4 with TRBJ1-1; D is possibly TRBD1 (6 bases). Germline V gene data show CDR1 as SGHNT and CDR2 as YYREEE (reference sequence). The CDR3 is 15 residues long. Trimming cost V 0 bases and J 4 bases, with 13 bases left between them. This CDR3 reads CASSLVGRGVTEAFF. CDR3 coding DNA: TGTGCCAGCAGCTTGGTGGGCAGGGGAGTCACTGAAGCTTTCTTT.

The chain is built from TRBV5-4 and TRBJ2-1, with 12 bases identical to TRBD1. The CDR3 is 15 amino acids. The germline V gene has CDR1 SGHNT and CDR2 YYREEE (reference sequence). The ends lost 2 bases at V and 11 bases at J; junction bases unmatched: 8. The chain's CDR3 is CASSLGTGGFEKQFF. The CDR3 coding sequence is TGTGCCAGCAGCTTAGGGACAGGGGGCTTCGAAAAGCAGTTCTTC.

This chain's CDR3 is CASSPYTRIAGELFF. CDR3 DNA sequence: TGTGCCAGCAGCCCGTACACTAGGATCGCCGGGGAGCTGTTTTTT. The chain combines TRBV5-6 with TRBJ2-2, with D possibly being TRBD2 (5 bases). The V end was cut by 4 bases, the J end by 6 bases, with 16 bases between. The CDR3 is 15 residues long. Per germline, CDR1 SGHDT and CDR2 YYEEEE.

This clone has more than one count but fewer than ten. The genes are TRBV6-6 and TRBJ2-7; a possible D gene is TRBD1 (5 bases). V lost 4 bases, J lost 6 bases, and 13 bases lay in between. The germline gives CDR1 MNHNY, CDR2 SVGAGI (reference sequence). This CDR3 has 13 residues. CDR3 sequence: CASSFNRGSEQYF. DNA of the CDR3: TGTGCCAGCAGTTTTAATAGGGGTTCCGAGCAGTACTTC.

The rearrangement uses TRBV9 and TRBJ2-2; D call uncertain. This CDR3 is built from 14 residues. V was cut by 1 base and J by 5 bases, with 9 bases left in between. From germline, CDR1 is SGDLS and CDR2 YYNGEE. The CDR3 is CASSVLPETGELFF. Here the CDR3 DNA reads TGTGCCAGCAGCGTACTTCCTGAGACCGGGGAGCTGTTTTTT. Looking up the rest from reference TRBV9 and TRBJ2-2 gives the full variable domain: DSGVTQTPKHLITATGQRVTLRCSPRSGDLSVYWYQQSLDQGLQFLIQYYNGEERAKGNILERFSAQQFPDLHSELNLSSLELGDSALYFCASSVLPETGELFFGEGSRLTVL.

This clone was counted a few times. This chain connects TRBV28 to TRBJ2-7; possibly TRBD2 for D (6 bases). Trimming stripped 5 bases from V and 9 bases from J, with 20 bases between. CDR1 MDHEN and CDR2 SYDVKM come from the germline V gene. The CDR3 contains 14 residues. CDR3 sequence: CASSLQGGTEGQYF. DNA for the CDR3: TGTGCCAGCAGTCTCCAGGGCGGGACCGAAGGGCAGTACTTC.

This sequence joins TRBV5-1 and TRBJ2-3; 12 positions match TRBD1. The CDR3 has 19 residues. Germline-derived CDR1 and CDR2 are SGHRS and YFSETQ. V shed 4 bases, J shed 3 bases, and the junction held 15 bases outside the gene matches. The CDR3, as DNA: TGCGCCAGCAGCGGTAACTCGGGACAGGGGGCTTCAGGGACAGATACGCAGTATTTT. Its translation is CASSGNSGQGASGTDTQYF.

The chain has TRBV11-2 and TRBJ1-5; TRBD1 aligns across 11 bases. Germline trimming cut 5 bases from V and 7 bases from J; bases unmatched to any gene: 4. Germline V CDR1 and CDR2: SGHAT, FQNNGV. This CDR3 comprises 14 residues. CDR3 nucleotide sequence: TGTGCCAGCAGCCGGGACAGGGGGGACCAGCCCCAGCATTTT. It yields the protein CASSRDRGDQPQHF.

This rearrangement joins TRBV5-1 to TRBJ2-2, with 13 bases fitting TRBD2. Germline V gene data show CDR1 as SGHRS and CDR2 as YFSETQ. The CDR3 covers 17 residues. J lost 4 bases, V lost 2 bases, and 5 bases had no gene match. The CDR3 protein is CASSLLAGGPSTGELFF. Written as DNA, the CDR3 is TGCGCCAGCAGCTTACTAGCGGGAGGGCCGAGCACCGGGGAGCTGTTTTTT.

This chain links TRBV5-4 with TRBJ1-1, with 8 bases matching TRBD1. Germline values: CDR1 SGHNT, CDR2 YYREEE (reference sequence). The length of the CDR3 is 15 residues. The V segment lost 4 bases and the J segment 3 bases; nucleotides outside the gene matches: 8. The DNA of the CDR3 is TGTGCCAGCAGCCTAACCAGGACAGGGCACACTGAAGCTTTCTTT. It encodes CASSLTRTGHTEAFF.

The chain uses TRBV7-9 and TRBJ1-4; D is ambiguous. Germline V gene lookup returns CDR1 SEHNR and CDR2 FQNEAQ (reference sequence). CDR3 length: 15 amino acids. Between the trimmed V and J ends, which lost 1 base and 5 bases, there was a span of 11 bases. The CDR3 loop is CASSLGYRENEKLFF. The CDR3 coding sequence is TGTGCCAGCAGCTTAGGCTATAGAGAGAATGAAAAACTGTTTTTT.

The gene calls are TRBV28 and TRBJ2-3, with a tentative D call TRBD2 (5 bases). The CDR3 is 15 residues long. V was trimmed by 4 bases and J by 5 bases, leaving 16 bases between them. CDR1 is MDHEN, CDR2 SYDVKM, per germline. CDR3 nucleotides: TGTGCCAGCAGTTCGTTAGCGATAAATGGAGATACGCAGTATTTT. It codes for CASSSLAINGDTQYF.

The rearrangement links TRBV9 to TRBJ1-1; 9 bases are a match to TRBD1. Germline V lookup: CDR1 SGDLS, CDR2 YYNGEE. V was clipped by 4 bases and J by 4 bases; unmatched bases: 8. The CDR3 runs to 15 residues. CDR3 sequence: CASSRGGTGITEAFF. CDR3 nucleotide sequence: TGTGCCAGCAGCCGGGGGGGGACAGGGATCACTGAAGCTTTCTTT.